The 3 T cell receptor beta chains below all came from one sample that was sequenced in a study of blood T cell repertoires in COVID-19. Profiled with immunoSEQ multiplex PCR; TCRdb holds only in-frame clones, not every one. The data contain around 90,000 clones, around four fifths of them singletons. The source material was peripheral blood. These receptors all come from a woman in her 70s with active or convalescent COVID-19.

The gene calls are TRBV6-5 and TRBJ1-2; no clear D gene. In germline, CDR1 is MNHEY, CDR2 SVGAGI. With 9 bases removed from V and 3 bases from J, the gap between germline ends came to 8 bases. The CDR3 totals 11 residues. CDR3 in amino acids: CASKNHYGYTF. For the CDR3, the DNA is TGTGCCAGTAAAAATCACTATGGCTACACCTTC.

The chain carries TRBV25-1 and TRBJ2-5, with 13 bases fitting TRBD2. The junction had 8 bases not matched to a gene; V was cut back by 5 bases and J by 5 bases. CDR3 size: 16 residues. From germline, CDR1 is MGHDK and CDR2 SYGVNS. The CDR3, as DNA: TGTGCCAGCAGTAAAACAGGACTAGCGGGGGAGGAGACCCAGTACTTC. The encoded protein is CASSKTGLAGEETQYF.

The chain carries TRBV12-3 or TRBV12-4 and TRBJ2-7; TRBD2 is a possible D gene (5 bases). The V and J ends lost 3 bases and 6 bases respectively, with 9 bases between them. The CDR3 spans 12 residues. The CDR3 loop reads CASSLTGTEQYF. For the CDR3, the DNA is TGTGCCAGCAGTTTGACGGGAACCGAGCAGTACTTC.